These 16 T cell receptor beta chains came from one sample sequenced in a study of T cell repertoires in ileal Crohn's disease. Libraries were prepared by immunoSEQ multiplex PCR; TCRdb keeps only in-frame clonotypes and omits some of them. The table includes about 13,000 clones, approximately 70% detected once. The specimen was ileal tissue. Every receptor here comes from an adult with Crohn's disease.

The chain joins TRBV2 to TRBJ2-7, with 14 bases fitting TRBD2. Germline V gene data show CDR1 as SNHLY and CDR2 as FYNNEI. The CDR3 is 15 amino acids. Unmatched junction bases numbered 5, after V lost 7 bases and J lost 3 bases. The CDR3 DNA follows: TGTGCCAGCATGGGGACTAGCGGGGGAGACTACGAGCAGTACTTC. Translated: CASMGTSGGDYEQYF. Complete variable domain (other parts from reference TRBV2 and TRBJ2-7): EPEVTQTPSHQVTQMGQEVILRCVPISNHLYFYWYRQILGQKVEFLVSFYNNEISEKSEIFDDQFSVERPDGSNFTLKIRSTKLEDSAMYFCASMGTSGGDYEQYFGPGTRLTVT.

This clone was recorded only once. The rearrangement links TRBV19 to TRBJ2-3; D is possibly TRBD1 (5 bases). Looked up from germline, CDR1 is LNHDA and CDR2 is SQIVND (reference sequence). Trimming removed 3 bases from V and 5 bases from J, with 12 bases in between. The length of the CDR3 is 14 residues. CDR3 loop: CASSMLGEGDTQYF. The CDR3 nucleotides read TGTGCCAGTAGTATGTTAGGGGAAGGAGATACGCAGTATTTT.

This chain joins TRBV21-1 and TRBJ2-2. TRBV21-1 represents a pseudogene. There are 16 residues in the CDR3. The CDR3 region has the DNA TGTGCCAGCAGCAAAGGACGGATCCATTCCCTCGGGGAGCTGTTTTTT. Translation: CASSKGRIHSLGELFF.

The rearrangement links TRBV27 to TRBJ2-7; perhaps TRBD1 as D (5 bases). The CDR3 loop spans 13 amino acids. CDR1 is MNHEY and CDR2 is SMNVEV in the germline V gene (reference sequence). Trimming pared 3 bases from V and 3 bases from J, leaving 9 bases between. The CDR3 here is CASSLGRVYEQYF. In DNA, the CDR3 is TGTGCCAGCAGTTTGGGCAGGGTCTACGAGCAGTACTTC.

The rearrangement links TRBV18 to TRBJ2-5; D possibly corresponds to TRBD2 (5 bases). Germline V lookup: CDR1 KGHSH, CDR2 LQKENI. The CDR3 runs to 13 residues. With 2 bases removed from V and 2 bases from J, the gap between germline ends came to 6 bases. DNA for the CDR3: TGTGCCAGCTCACCAAGAGGGCAAGAGACCCAGTACTTC. Protein: CASSPRGQETQYF.

V is TRBV5-6 and J is TRBJ1-2, with TRBD1 as a possible D gene (6 bases). Per the germline V gene, CDR1 is SGHDT and CDR2 is YYEEEE. Trimming left V 2 bases short and J 8 bases short, with 13 bases between. This CDR3 spans 13 amino acids. CDR3 bases: TGTGCCAGCAGCTTACAACAGGGAACAGGCTACACCTTC. This translates into CASSLQQGTGYTF.

The rearrangement uses TRBV7-2 and TRBJ2-3; 10 nucleotides agree with TRBD2. From germline, CDR1 is SGHTA and CDR2 FQGNSA. The CDR3 is 17 residues long. J gave up 0 bases and V 4 bases, and 7 bases lay outside the gene matches. Written as DNA, the CDR3 is TGTGCCAGCAGCTGGTCTAGCGGGGGCCCTAGCACAGATACGCAGTATTTT. It codes for CASSWSSGGPSTDTQYF.

The chain has TRBV4-1 and TRBJ2-5; 10 nucleotides align to TRBD1. The CDR3 consists of 16 residues. The ends lost 3 bases at V and 5 bases at J; junction bases unmatched: 9. The germline CDR1 and CDR2 sequences are MGHRA and YSYEKL. CDR3 coding DNA: TGCGCCAGCAGCCACGTCGGACAGGGGGACGGTGAGACCCAGTACTTC. The encoded protein is CASSHVGQGDGETQYF.

The rearrangement links TRBV7-9 to TRBJ1-1; D unclear. Germline V CDR1 and CDR2: SEHNR, FQNEAQ (reference sequence). Trimming pared 5 bases from V and 0 bases from J, leaving 7 bases between. The CDR3 loop spans 13 amino acids. CDR3 protein: CASSERVNTEAFF. In DNA form, the CDR3 reads TGTGCCAGCAGCGAAAGGGTGAACACTGAAGCTTTCTTT.

The chain has TRBV5-4 and TRBJ1-2; TRBD1 agrees at 9 bases. After removal of 0 bases from V and 7 bases from J, the junction contained 16 bases not matched to a gene. This CDR3 has 18 residues. Germline V CDR1 and CDR2: SGHNT, YYREEE (reference sequence). CDR3 nucleotides: TGTGCCAGCAGCTTGGGGTTTAACCGGGACAGGGATCGGAGTGGCTACACCTTC. Encoded protein: CASSLGFNRDRDRSGYTF.

The chain joins TRBV18 to TRBJ1-5; no firm D call. The CDR3 consists of 12 residues. In germline, CDR1 is KGHSH, CDR2 LQKENI. The germline V and J ends were trimmed by 3 bases and 9 bases, with 9 bases remaining between them. The CDR3 DNA reads as TGTGCCAGCTCACCCAACAGTGGGCCCCAGCATTTT. It specifies CASSPNSGPQHF.

The chain combines TRBV5-1 with TRBJ2-7; maybe TRBD1 (6 bases). Germline V lookup: CDR1 SGHRS, CDR2 YFSETQ. Trimming took off 1 base at V and 7 bases at J, with 15 bases between the two ends. The CDR3 covers 14 residues. CDR3 DNA: TGCGCCAGCAGCTTGACAGGGAATGAAAGGGAGCAGTACTTC. It is translated as CASSLTGNEREQYF.

This rearrangement joins TRBV4-2 to TRBJ2-3, with D perhaps being TRBD1 or TRBD2 (6 bases each). The CDR3 has 16 residues. Germline loops: CDR1 LGHNA, CDR2 YNFKEQ. V was clipped by 0 bases and J by 3 bases, with 13 bases between them. In DNA, the CDR3 is TGTGCCAGCAGCCAAGAGGGGGGCAGGGAAACAGATACGCAGTATTTT. Its protein product is CASSQEGGRETDTQYF.

This clone was seen only a few times. The V and J genes are TRBV9 and TRBJ2-7; D is undetermined. The germline V gene has CDR1 SGDLS and CDR2 YYNGEE. Trimming removed 3 bases at V and 0 bases at J, with 13 bases between. The CDR3 runs 15 residues. CDR3 bases: TGTGCCAGCAGCGCAGGACCACATAGCTCCTACGAGCAGTACTTC. Amino acids: CASSAGPHSSYEQYF.

The rearrangement links TRBV27 to TRBJ2-5; 9 bases match TRBD1. This CDR3 spans 15 amino acids. Trimming took 6 bases from V and 4 from J; bases not matched to a gene: 9. CDR1 and CDR2 (germline): MNHEY, SMNVEV (reference sequence). The CDR3 loop is CASRRRDRAGETQYF. DNA for the CDR3: TGTGCCAGCAGACGCCGGGACAGGGCGGGAGAGACCCAGTACTTC.

The CDR3 loop is CASSLRLAGVVDTQYF. CDR3 DNA sequence: TGTGCCAGCAGCTTGAGGCTAGCGGGGGTCGTAGATACGCAGTATTTT. V gene TRBV7-9 combines with J gene TRBJ2-3; the match to TRBD2 covers 10 bases. This CDR3 has 16 amino acids. The V gene's germline CDR1 is SEHNR and CDR2 FQNEAQ (reference sequence). The junction had 8 bases not matched to a gene; V was cut back by 3 bases and J by 5 bases.